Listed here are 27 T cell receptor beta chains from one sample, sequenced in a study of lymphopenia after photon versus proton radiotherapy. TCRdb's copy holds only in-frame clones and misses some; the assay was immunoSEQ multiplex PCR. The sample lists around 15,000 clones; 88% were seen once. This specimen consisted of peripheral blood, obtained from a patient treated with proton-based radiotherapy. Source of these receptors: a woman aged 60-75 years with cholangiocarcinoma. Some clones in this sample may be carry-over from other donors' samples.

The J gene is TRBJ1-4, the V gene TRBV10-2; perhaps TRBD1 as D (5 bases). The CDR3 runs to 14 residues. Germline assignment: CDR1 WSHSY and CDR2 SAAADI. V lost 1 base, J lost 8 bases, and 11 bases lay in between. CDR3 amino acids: CASSEWGDREKLFF. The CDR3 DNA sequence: TGCGCCAGCAGTGAGTGGGGGGATAGGGAAAAACTGTTTTTT.

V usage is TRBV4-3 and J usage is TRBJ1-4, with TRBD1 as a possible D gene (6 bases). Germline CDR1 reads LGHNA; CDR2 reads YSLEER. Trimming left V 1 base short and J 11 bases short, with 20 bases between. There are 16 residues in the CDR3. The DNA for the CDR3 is TGCGCCAGCAGCCAAGGGACAGCAATTTTATCAGGGAAACTGTTTTTT. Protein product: CASSQGTAILSGKLFF.

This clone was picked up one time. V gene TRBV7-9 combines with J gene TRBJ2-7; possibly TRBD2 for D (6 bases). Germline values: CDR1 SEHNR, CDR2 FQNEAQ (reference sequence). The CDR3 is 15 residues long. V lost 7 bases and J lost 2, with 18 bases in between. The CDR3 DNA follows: TGTGCCAGCACCTTTAACCGGGACTTAGCCTACGAGCAGTACTTC. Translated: CASTFNRDLAYEQYF.

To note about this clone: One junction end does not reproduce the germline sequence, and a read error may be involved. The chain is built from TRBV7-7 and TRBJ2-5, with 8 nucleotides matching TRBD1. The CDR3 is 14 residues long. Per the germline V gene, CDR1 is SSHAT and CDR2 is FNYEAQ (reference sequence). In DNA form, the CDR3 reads TGTGCTAGCAGCCCGACAGGGGCGGCGGAGACCCAGTACTTC. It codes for CASSPTGAAETQYF.

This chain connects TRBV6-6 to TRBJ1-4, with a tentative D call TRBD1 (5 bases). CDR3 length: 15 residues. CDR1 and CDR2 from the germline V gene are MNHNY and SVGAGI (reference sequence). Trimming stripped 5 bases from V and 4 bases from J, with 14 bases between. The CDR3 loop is CASSPMGDGNEKLFF. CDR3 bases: TGTGCCAGCAGTCCAATGGGGGACGGTAATGAAAAACTGTTTTTT.

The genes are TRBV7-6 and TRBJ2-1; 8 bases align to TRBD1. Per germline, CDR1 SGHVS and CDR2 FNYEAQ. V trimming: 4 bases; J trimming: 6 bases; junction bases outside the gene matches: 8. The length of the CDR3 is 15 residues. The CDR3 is CASSWTGILSNEQFF. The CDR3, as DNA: TGTGCCAGCAGCTGGACAGGGATCCTTAGCAATGAGCAGTTCTTC.

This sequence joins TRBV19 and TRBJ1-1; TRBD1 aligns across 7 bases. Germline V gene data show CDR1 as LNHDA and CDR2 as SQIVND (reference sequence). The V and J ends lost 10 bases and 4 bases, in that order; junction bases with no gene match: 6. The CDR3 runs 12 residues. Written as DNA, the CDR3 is TGTGCCACAAGACAGGGAACCACTGAAGCTTTCTTT. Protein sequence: CATRQGTTEAFF. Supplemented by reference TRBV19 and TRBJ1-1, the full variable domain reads DGGITQSPKYLFRKEGQNVTLSCEQNLNHDAMYWYRQDPGQGLRLIYYSQIVNDFQKGDIAEGYSVSREKKESFPLTVTSAQKNPTAFYLCATRQGTTEAFFGQGTRLTVV.

CDR3 DNA: TGTGCCAGCAGCTTCCGTAGCGGGAACTCCTACAATGAGCAGTTCTTC. It codes for CASSFRSGNSYNEQFF. This chain links TRBV7-9 with TRBJ2-1, with 8 positions matching TRBD2. CDR1 is SEHNR and CDR2 is FQNEAQ in the germline V gene (reference sequence). The CDR3 contains 16 residues. Trimming took 3 bases from V and 0 from J; bases not matched to a gene: 4.

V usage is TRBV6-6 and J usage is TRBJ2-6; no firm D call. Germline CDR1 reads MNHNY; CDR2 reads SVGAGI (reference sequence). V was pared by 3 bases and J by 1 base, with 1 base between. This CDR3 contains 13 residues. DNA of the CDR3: TGTGCCAGCAGTTATTCTGGGGCCAACGTCCTGACTTTC. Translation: CASSYSGANVLTF.

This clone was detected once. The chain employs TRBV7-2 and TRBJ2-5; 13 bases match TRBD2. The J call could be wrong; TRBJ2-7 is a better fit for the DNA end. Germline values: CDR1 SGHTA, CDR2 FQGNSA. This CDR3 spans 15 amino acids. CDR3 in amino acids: CASSLSGTSGIEQYF. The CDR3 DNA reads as TGTGCCAGCAGTTTGTCCGGGACTAGCGGGATCGAGCAGTACTTC.

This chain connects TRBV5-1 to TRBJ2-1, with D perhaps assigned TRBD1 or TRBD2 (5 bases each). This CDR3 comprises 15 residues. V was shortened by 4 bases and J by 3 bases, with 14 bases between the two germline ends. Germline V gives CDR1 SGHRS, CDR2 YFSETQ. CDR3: CASSREKGLYNEQFF. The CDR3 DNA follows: TGCGCCAGCAGCCGGGAAAAGGGGCTCTACAATGAGCAGTTCTTC.

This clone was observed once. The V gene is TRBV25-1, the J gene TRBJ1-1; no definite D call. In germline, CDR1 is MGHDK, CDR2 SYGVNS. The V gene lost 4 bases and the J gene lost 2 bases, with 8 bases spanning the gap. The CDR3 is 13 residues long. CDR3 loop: CASSGWRNTEAFF. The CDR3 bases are TGTGCCAGCAGTGGATGGAGAAACACTGAAGCTTTCTTT.

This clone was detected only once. The DNA of the CDR3 is TGTGCCAGCAGCGTAGCTGGGACTAGCGGAACCTACGAGCAGTACTTC. It codes for CASSVAGTSGTYEQYF. The rearrangement joins TRBV9 to TRBJ2-7; 11 nucleotides align to TRBD2. From germline, CDR1 is SGDLS and CDR2 YYNGEE. The CDR3 consists of 16 residues. V was pared by 0 bases and J by 2 bases, with 4 bases of the junction left unmatched.

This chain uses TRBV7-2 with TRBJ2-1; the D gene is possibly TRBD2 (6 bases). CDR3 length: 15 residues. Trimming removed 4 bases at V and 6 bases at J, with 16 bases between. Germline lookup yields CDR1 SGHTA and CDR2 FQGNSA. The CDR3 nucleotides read TGTGCCAGCAGCTCCCCGAGACTAGTAAGCAATGAGCAGTTCTTC. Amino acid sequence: CASSSPRLVSNEQFF.

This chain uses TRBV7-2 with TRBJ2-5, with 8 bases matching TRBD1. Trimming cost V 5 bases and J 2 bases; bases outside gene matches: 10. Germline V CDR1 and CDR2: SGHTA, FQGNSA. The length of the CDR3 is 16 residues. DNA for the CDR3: TGTGCCAGCAGCCTCGGGACAGGAGGGGCTCAAGAGACCCAGTACTTC. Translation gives CASSLGTGGAQETQYF. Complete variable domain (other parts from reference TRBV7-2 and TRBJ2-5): GAGVSQSPSNKVTEKGKDVELRCDPISGHTALYWYRQSLGQGLEFLIYFQGNSAPDKSGLPSDRFSAERTGGSVSTLTIQRTQQEDSAVYLCASSLGTGGAQETQYFGPGTRLLVL.

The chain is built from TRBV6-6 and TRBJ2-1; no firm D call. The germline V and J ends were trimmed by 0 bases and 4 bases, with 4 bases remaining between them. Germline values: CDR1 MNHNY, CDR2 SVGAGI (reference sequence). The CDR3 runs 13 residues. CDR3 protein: CASSYSSYNEQFF. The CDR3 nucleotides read TGTGCCAGCAGTTACTCGAGTTACAATGAGCAGTTCTTC.

The CDR3 DNA follows: TGTGCCAGCAGCTTAGCGTTCGGGACAACATACAATGAGCAGTTCTTC. It encodes CASSLAFGTTYNEQFF. The V gene is TRBV7-8, the J gene TRBJ2-1; weak D call: TRBD1 (6 bases). Trimming removed 0 bases from V and 4 bases from J, with 13 bases in between. The CDR3 extends over 16 amino acids. The germline gives CDR1 SGHVS, CDR2 FQNEAQ.

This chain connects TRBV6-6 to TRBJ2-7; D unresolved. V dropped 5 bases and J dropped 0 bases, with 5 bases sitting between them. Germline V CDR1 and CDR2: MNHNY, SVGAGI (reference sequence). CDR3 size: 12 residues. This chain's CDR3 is CASSSTSYEQYF. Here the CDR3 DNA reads TGTGCCAGCAGTAGTACCTCCTACGAGCAGTACTTC.

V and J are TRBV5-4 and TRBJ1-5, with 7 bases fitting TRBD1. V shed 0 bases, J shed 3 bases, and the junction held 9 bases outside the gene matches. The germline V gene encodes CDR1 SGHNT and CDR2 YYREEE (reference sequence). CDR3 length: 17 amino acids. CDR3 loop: CASSLAGQGGLNQPQHF. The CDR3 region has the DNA TGTGCCAGCAGCTTGGCTGGCCAGGGGGGGCTCAATCAGCCCCAGCATTTT.

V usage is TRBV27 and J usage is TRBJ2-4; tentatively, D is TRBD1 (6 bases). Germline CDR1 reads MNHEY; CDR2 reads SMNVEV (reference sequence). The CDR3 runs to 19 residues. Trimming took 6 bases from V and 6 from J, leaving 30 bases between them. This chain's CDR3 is CASSLGWHSSVKGGNIQYF. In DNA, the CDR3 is TGTGCCAGCAGCCTAGGTTGGCATTCCTCCGTCAAAGGGGGAAACATTCAGTACTTC.

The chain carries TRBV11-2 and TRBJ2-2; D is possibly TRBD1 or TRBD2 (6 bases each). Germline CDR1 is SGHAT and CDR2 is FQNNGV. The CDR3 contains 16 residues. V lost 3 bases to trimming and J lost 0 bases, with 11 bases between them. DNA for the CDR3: TGTGCCAGCAGCTTGGAGGGGGGCGCGAACACCGGGGAGCTGTTTTTT. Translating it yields CASSLEGGANTGELFF.

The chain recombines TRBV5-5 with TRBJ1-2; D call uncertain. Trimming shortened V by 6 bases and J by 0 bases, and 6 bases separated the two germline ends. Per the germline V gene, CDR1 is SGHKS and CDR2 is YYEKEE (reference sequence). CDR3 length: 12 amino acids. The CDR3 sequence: CASTATNYGYTF. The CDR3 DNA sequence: TGTGCCAGCACTGCAACTAACTATGGCTACACCTTC.

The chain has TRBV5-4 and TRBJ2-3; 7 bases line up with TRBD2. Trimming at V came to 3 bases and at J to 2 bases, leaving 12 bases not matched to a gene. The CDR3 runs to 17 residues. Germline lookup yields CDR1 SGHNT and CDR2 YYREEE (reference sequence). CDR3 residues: CASSSPPRDYHTDTQYF. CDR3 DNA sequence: TGTGCCAGCAGCTCACCCCCCAGGGACTACCACACAGATACGCAGTATTTT.

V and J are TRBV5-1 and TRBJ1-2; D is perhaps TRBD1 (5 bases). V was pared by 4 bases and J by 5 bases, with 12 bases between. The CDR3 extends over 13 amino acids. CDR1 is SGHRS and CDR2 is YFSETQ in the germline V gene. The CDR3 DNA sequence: TGCGCCAGCAGCCAAGACAGCCGTTATGGCTACACCTTC. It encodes CASSQDSRYGYTF.

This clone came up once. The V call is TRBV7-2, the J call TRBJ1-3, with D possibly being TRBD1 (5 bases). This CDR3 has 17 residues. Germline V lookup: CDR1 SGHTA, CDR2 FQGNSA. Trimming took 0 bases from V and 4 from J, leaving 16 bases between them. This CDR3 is CASSLALSGRGGNTIYF. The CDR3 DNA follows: TGTGCCAGCAGCTTAGCCCTTAGCGGGAGGGGCGGAAACACCATATATTTT.

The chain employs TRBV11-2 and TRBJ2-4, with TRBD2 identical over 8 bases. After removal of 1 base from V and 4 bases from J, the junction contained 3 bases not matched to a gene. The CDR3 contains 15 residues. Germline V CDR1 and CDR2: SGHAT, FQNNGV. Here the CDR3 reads CASSLGSGGKNIQYF. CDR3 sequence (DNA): TGTGCCAGCAGCTTAGGATCGGGGGGGAAAAACATTCAGTACTTC.

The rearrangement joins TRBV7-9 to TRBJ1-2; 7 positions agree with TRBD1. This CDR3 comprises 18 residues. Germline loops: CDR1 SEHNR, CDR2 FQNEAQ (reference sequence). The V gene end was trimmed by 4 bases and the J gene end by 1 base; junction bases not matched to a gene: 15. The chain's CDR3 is CASSSTTPDRALNYGYTF. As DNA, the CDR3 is TGTGCCAGCAGCTCAACGACACCCGACAGGGCTCTTAACTATGGCTACACCTTC.